The table lists the clone carrying this TCR beta chain with a count of one. This record comes from a study of cytomegalovirus exposure and HLA in healthy donors. From germline, CDR1 is SGHTA and CDR2 FQGNSA. The length of the CDR3 is 13 residues. The V end lost 0 bases, the J end lost 4 bases, and 6 bases lay between the germline ends. The PCR was carried out with 60 Vbeta primers and 13 Jbeta primers. Assay: immunoSEQ multiplex PCR; the TCRdb copy retains only in-frame clones and omits some. The profile shows 150,000 to 170,000 clones, about three quarters of them singletons. The sample consisted of PBMCs. V is TRBV7-2 and J is TRBJ1-2; D not certain. This clonotype originated in a middle-aged woman in good health and CMV-seronegative. Here the CDR3 DNA reads TGTGCCAGCAGCTTAGCCGAGTCCTATGGCTACACCTTC. Its translation: CASSLAESYGYTF.